This TCR beta chain was identified in a study of beta chain features in type 1 diabetes. Study results and limitations: Naive, central memory and Treg TCRB repertoires appeared more alike in patients than in healthy donors.

As to this clone: What it binds is unknown.

It was one heparinised blood draw, averaging roughly 100 mL, that each donor gave. Markers CD45RO/CCR7/CD25/CD127/CD95/CD27 served to sort CD4+ naive, central memory, regulatory and stem cell-like memory cells. Expressed TCRB transcripts were sequenced after all isolated RNA was converted to cDNA. An average of around 3.5 million reads was obtained for naive, central memory and regulatory T cell samples. Sequencing used immunoSEQ multiplex PCR; TCRdb keeps in-frame clones, though not all of them. In the table there are about 320,000 clones, 14% of which are singletons. Sequencing was carried out using central memory CD4+ T cells from blood. The receptor's source is a young man in good health.

The CDR3, as DNA: TGTGCCAGCTCACCTCTTGGGGCAACTAATGAAAAACTGTTTTTT. Amino acids: CASSPLGATNEKLFF. The chain recombines TRBV18 with TRBJ1-4, with D unresolved. The germline V gene has CDR1 KGHSH and CDR2 LQKENI. V shed 3 bases and J shed 0 bases, with 8 bases lying between them. The CDR3 contains 15 residues.